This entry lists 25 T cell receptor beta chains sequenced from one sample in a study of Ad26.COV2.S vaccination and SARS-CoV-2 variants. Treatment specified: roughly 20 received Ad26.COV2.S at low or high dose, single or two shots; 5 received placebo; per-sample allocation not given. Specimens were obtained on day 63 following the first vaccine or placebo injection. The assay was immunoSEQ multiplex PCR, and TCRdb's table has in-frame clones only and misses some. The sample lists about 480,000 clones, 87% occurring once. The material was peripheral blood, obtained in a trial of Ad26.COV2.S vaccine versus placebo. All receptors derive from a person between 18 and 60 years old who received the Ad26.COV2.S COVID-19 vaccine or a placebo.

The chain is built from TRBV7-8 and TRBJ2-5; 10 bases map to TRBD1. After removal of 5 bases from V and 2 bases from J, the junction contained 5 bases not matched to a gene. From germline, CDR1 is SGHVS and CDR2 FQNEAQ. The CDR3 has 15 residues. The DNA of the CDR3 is TGTGCCAGCAGCCCGGGACAGGGGCAACAAGAGACCCAGTACTTC. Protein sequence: CASSPGQGQQETQYF.

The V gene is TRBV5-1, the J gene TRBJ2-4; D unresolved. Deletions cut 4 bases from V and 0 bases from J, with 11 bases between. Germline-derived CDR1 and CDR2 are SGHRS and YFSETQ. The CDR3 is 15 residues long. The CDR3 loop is CASSAHDLAKNIQYF. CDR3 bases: TGCGCCAGCAGCGCCCACGACCTAGCCAAAAACATTCAGTACTTC.

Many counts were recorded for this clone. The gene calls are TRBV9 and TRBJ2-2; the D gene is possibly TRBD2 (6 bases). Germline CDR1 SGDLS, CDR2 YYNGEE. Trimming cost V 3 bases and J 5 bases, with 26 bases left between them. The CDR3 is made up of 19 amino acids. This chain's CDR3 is CASSAGLSSFGVQTGELFF. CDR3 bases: TGTGCCAGCAGCGCGGGACTTTCGAGCTTTGGGGTACAGACCGGGGAGCTGTTTTTT.

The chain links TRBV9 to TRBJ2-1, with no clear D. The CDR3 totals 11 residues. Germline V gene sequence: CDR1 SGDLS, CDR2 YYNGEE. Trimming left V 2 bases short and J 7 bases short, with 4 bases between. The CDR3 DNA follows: TGTGCCAGCAGCGTGAGTAATGAGCAGTTCTTC. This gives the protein CASSVSNEQFF.

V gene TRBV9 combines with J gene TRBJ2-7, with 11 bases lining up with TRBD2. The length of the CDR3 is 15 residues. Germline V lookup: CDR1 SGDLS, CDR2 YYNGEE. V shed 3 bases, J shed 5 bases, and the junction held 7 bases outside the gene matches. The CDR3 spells CASSARLAGIDEQYF. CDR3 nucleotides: TGTGCCAGCAGCGCAAGACTAGCGGGAATTGACGAGCAGTACTTC.

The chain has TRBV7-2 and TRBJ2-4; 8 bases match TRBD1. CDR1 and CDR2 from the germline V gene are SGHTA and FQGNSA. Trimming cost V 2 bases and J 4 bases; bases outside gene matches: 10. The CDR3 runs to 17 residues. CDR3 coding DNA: TGTGCCAGCAGCTTACAGGGGGCGGTGATGGCAAAAAACATTCAGTACTTC. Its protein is CASSLQGAVMAKNIQYF. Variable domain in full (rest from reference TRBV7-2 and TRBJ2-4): GAGVSQSPSNKVTEKGKDVELRCDPISGHTALYWYRQSLGQGLEFLIYFQGNSAPDKSGLPSDRFSAERTGGSVSTLTIQRTQQEDSAVYLCASSLQGAVMAKNIQYFGAGTRLSVL.

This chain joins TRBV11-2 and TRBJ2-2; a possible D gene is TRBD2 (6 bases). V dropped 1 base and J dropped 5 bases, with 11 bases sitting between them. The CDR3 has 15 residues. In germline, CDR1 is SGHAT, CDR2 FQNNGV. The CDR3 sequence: CASSLAGASTGELFF. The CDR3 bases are TGTGCCAGCAGCTTAGCGGGAGCAAGTACCGGGGAGCTGTTTTTT.

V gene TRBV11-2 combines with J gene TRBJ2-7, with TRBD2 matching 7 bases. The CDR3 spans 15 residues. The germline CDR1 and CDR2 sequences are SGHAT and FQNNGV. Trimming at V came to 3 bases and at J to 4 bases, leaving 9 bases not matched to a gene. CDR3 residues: CASSLFRGSGYEQYF. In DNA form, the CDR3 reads TGTGCCAGCAGCTTGTTTCGCGGGAGTGGGTACGAGCAGTACTTC. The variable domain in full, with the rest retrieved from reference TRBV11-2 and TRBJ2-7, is EAGVAQSPRYKIIEKRQSVAFWCNPISGHATLYWYQQILGQGPKLLIQFQNNGVVDDSQLPKDRFSAERLKGVDSTLKIQPAKLEDSAVYLCASSLFRGSGYEQYFGPGTRLTVT.

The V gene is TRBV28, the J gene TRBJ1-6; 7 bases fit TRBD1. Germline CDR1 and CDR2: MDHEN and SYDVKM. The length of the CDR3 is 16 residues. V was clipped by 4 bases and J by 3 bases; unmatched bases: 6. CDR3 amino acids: CASSYTGQVYNSPLHF. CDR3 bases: TGTGCCAGCAGTTACACAGGACAGGTCTATAATTCACCCCTCCACTTT.

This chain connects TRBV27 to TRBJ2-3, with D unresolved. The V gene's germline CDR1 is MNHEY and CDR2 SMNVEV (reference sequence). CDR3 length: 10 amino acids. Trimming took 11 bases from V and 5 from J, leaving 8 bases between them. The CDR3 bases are TGTGCCCTCCGGAGAGATACGCAGTATTTT. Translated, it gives CALRRDTQYF.

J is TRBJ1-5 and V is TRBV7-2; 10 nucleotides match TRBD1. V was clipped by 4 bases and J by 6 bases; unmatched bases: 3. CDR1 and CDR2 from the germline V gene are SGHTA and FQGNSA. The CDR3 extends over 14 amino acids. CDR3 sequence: CASSSDRGGQPQHF. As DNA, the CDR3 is TGTGCCAGCAGCTCGGACAGGGGGGGTCAGCCCCAGCATTTT.

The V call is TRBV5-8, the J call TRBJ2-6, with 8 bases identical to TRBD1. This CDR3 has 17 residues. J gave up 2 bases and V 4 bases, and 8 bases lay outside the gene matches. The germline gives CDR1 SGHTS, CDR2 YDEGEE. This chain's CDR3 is CASSPFSGGTGANVLTF. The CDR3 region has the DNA TGTGCCAGCAGCCCGTTTTCAGGGGGCACTGGGGCCAACGTCCTGACTTTC.

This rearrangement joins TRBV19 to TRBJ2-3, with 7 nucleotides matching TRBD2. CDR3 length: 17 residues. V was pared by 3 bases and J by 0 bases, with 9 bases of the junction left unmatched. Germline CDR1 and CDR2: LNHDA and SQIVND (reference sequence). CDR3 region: CASSIRGGSPSTDTQYF. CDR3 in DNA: TGTGCCAGTAGTATCCGGGGAGGGTCGCCTAGCACAGATACGCAGTATTTT.

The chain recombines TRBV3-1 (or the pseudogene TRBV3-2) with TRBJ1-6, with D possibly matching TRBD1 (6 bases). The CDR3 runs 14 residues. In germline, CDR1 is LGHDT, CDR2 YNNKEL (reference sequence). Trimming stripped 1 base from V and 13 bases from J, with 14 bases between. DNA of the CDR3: TGTGCCAGCAGCCAAGGACAGGCCTCAGGGCCCCTCCACTTT. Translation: CASSQGQASGPLHF.

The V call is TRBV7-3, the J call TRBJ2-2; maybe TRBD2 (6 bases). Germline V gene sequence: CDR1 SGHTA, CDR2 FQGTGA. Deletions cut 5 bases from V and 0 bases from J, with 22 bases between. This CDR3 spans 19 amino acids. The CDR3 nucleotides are TGTGCCAGCAGCCAAAGATCGGGGGTCCAGTTCGCGAACACCGGGGAGCTGTTTTTT. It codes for CASSQRSGVQFANTGELFF.

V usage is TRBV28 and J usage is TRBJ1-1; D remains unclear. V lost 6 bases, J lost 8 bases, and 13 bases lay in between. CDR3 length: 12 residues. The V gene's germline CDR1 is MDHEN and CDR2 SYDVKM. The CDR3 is CASRGSKVEAFF. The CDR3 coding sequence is TGTGCCAGCAGAGGCTCAAAGGTAGAAGCTTTCTTT.

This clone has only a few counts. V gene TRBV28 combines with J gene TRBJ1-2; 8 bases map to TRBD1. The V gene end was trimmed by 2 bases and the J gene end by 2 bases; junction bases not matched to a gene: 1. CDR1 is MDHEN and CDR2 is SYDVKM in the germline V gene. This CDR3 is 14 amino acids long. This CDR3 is CASSLQGANYGYTF. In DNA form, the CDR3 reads TGTGCCAGCAGTTTACAGGGGGCAAACTATGGCTACACCTTC.

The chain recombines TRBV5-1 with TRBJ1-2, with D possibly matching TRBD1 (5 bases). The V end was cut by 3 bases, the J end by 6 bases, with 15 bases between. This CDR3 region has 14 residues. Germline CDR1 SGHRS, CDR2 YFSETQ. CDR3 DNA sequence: TGCGCCAGCAGCTACGGGACGGCGGGAGATGGCTACACCTTC. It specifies CASSYGTAGDGYTF.

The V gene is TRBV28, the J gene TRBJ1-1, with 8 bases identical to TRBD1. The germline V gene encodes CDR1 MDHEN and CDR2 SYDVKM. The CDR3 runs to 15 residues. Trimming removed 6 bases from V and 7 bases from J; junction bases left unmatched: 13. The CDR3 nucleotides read TGTGCCAGCAGCACAGGGGGGATGGCCGGCCGTGAAGCTTTCTTT. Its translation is CASSTGGMAGREAFF.

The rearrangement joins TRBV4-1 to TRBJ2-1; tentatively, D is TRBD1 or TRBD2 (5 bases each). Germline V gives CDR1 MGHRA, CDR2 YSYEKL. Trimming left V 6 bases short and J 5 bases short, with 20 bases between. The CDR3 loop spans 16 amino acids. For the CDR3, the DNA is TGCGCCAGCAGTGACTTAGCAGGGAGCTTCAACAATGAGCAGTTCTTC. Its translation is CASSDLAGSFNNEQFF.

The CDR3 DNA reads TGTGCCAGCAGTGAAGGGGTAATGTCACCCCTCCACTTT. Protein sequence: CASSEGVMSPLHF. The V and J genes are TRBV6-1 and TRBJ1-6, with D uncertain. There are 13 residues in the CDR3. The germline V gene has CDR1 MNHNS and CDR2 SASEGT. Trimming stripped 1 base from V and 10 bases from J, with 8 bases between.

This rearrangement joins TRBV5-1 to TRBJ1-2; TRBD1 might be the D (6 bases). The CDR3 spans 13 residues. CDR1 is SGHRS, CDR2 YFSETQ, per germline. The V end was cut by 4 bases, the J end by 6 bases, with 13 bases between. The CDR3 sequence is CASSIGQNNGYTF. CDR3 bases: TGCGCCAGCAGCATAGGACAGAACAATGGCTACACCTTC.

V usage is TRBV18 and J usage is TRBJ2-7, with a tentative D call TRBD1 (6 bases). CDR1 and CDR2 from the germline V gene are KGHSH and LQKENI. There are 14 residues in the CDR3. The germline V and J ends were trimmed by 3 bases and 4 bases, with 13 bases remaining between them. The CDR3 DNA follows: TGTGCCAGCTCACCGGGCCAGGGGAAGTACGAGCAGTACTTC. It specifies CASSPGQGKYEQYF.

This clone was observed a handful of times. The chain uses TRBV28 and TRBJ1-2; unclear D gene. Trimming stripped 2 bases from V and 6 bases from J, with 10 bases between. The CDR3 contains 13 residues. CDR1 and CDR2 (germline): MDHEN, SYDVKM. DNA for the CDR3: TGTGCCAGCAGTTTAGGGCAGCTCCATGGCTACACCTTC. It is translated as CASSLGQLHGYTF.

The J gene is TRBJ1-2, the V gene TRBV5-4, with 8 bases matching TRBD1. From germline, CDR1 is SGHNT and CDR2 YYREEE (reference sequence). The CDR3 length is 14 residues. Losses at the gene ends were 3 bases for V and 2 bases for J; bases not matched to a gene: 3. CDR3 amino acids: CASSSDRANYGYTF. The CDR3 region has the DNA TGTGCCAGCAGCTCGGACAGGGCCAACTATGGCTACACCTTC.